One sample yielded the 25 T cell receptor beta chains listed below, sequenced in a study of T-cell memory formation after mild COVID-19. TCRdb processed the 5' RACE reads anew with MiXCR; each CDR3 protein has one entry. This table holds 150,000 or so distinct CDR3 sequences, about a third found once. The sample comprised PBMCs or a T cell subset sorted from them (not recorded which). These receptor sequences come from an adult woman who had mild COVID-19 (a few samples of this study predate the infection). Cell type and time point are not known.

The chain carries TRBV9 and TRBJ2-7; D not certain. Trimming cost V 0 bases and J 2 bases, with 9 bases left between them. Germline CDR1 and CDR2: SGDLS and YYNGEE. This CDR3 has 14 residues. CDR3 nucleotide sequence: TGTGCCAGCAGCGTAGACGTAGGCGCCTACGAGCAGTACTTC. It is translated as CASSVDVGAYEQYF.

The chain has TRBV20-1 and TRBJ2-3; 7 positions match TRBD2. CDR1 and CDR2 from the germline V gene are DFQATT and SNEGSKA (reference sequence). This CDR3 has 20 amino acids. The trim removed 0 bases at V and 2 bases at J, leaving 20 bases unmatched. The CDR3 here is CSARDALGRRGRLHTDTQYF. Written as DNA, the CDR3 is TGCAGTGCTAGAGATGCCCTGGGGCGACGCGGGAGACTTCACACAGATACGCAGTATTTT.

The chain has TRBV12-3 or TRBV12-4 and TRBJ2-3; D call uncertain. The CDR3 runs 14 residues. V lost 3 bases, J lost 2 bases, and 9 bases lay in between. Here the CDR3 reads CASSLSGTTDTQYF. The CDR3 DNA reads TGTGCCAGCAGTTTGAGTGGAACCACAGATACGCAGTATTTT.

This clonotype was counted between two and nine times. The rearrangement uses TRBV20-1 and TRBJ2-7, with D perhaps TRBD1 (6 bases). This CDR3 region has 13 residues. Trimming left V 3 bases short and J 1 base short, with 10 bases between. Germline CDR1 and CDR2: DFQATT and SNEGSKA (reference sequence). CDR3 sequence reads: CSASGTLSYEQYF. CDR3 sequence (DNA): TGCAGTGCTAGTGGGACACTATCCTACGAGCAGTACTTC.

The chain uses TRBV20-1 and TRBJ1-1, with D uncertain. Trimming stripped 3 bases from V and 6 bases from J, with 8 bases between. CDR1 and CDR2 (germline): DFQATT, SNEGSKA (reference sequence). The CDR3 loop spans 11 amino acids. The CDR3 region is CSASPGSEAFF. CDR3 DNA sequence: TGCAGTGCTAGTCCGGGGTCTGAAGCTTTCTTT.

The CDR3 nucleotides are TGTGCTAGTGGGAAAGAGAATCAGCCCCAGCATTTT. Encoded protein: CASGKENQPQHF. The chain joins TRBV12-5 to TRBJ1-5; D is uncertain. This CDR3 spans 12 amino acids. V lost 6 bases to trimming and J lost 4 bases, with 7 bases between them. Germline values: CDR1 LGHNT, CDR2 FRNRAP.

The chain has TRBV7-6 and TRBJ2-7; the match to TRBD1 covers 9 bases. Germline V gene lookup returns CDR1 SGHVS and CDR2 FNYEAQ. V trimming: 5 bases; J trimming: 0 bases; junction bases outside the gene matches: 11. This CDR3 has 17 amino acids. This CDR3 is CASSPRAGTGSSYEQYF. CDR3 nucleotide sequence: TGTGCCAGCAGCCCCCGCGCCGGGACAGGGTCCTCCTACGAGCAGTACTTC.

With respect to this clonotype: The junction departs from the called germline gene at one end, perhaps through a read error. The gene calls are TRBV19 and TRBJ2-6; the D gene could be TRBD1 or TRBD2 (5 bases each). CDR3 length: 20 residues. Germline V gene data show CDR1 as LNHDA and CDR2 as SQIVND (reference sequence). CDR3 in amino acids: CASSIWGSQYTLLGDNVLTF. CDR3 in DNA: TGTGCCAGTAGTATTTGGGGGTCACAATACACTCTACTCGGGGACAACGTCCTGACTTTC.

This clonotype has just a few counts. CDR3 protein: CSARVLAGGNEQFF. The CDR3 coding sequence is TGCAGTGCTAGAGTACTAGCGGGAGGAAATGAGCAGTTCTTC. The chain has TRBV20-1 and TRBJ2-1; 12 positions agree with TRBD2. In germline, CDR1 is DFQATT, CDR2 SNEGSKA (reference sequence). The V segment lost 1 base and the J segment 7 bases; nucleotides outside the gene matches: 2. The CDR3 totals 14 residues.

The V and J genes are TRBV4-2 and TRBJ2-1; 8 bases line up with TRBD2. CDR1 is LGHNA, CDR2 YNFKEQ, per germline. The junction had 16 bases not matched to a gene; V was cut back by 5 bases and J by 10 bases. The CDR3 totals 16 residues. In DNA, the CDR3 is TGTGCCAGCAGCGAGAGACTAGCGTCCCCCAAAGGGGAGCAGTTCTTC. Translation: CASSERLASPKGEQFF.

The rearrangement links TRBV9 to TRBJ2-3; 8 bases match TRBD2. The CDR3 covers 15 residues. Germline V gene sequence: CDR1 SGDLS, CDR2 YYNGEE. V trimming: 1 base; J trimming: 4 bases; junction bases outside the gene matches: 5. CDR3 coding DNA: TGTGCCAGCAGCGTACTTAGCGGGACGGCAGATACGCAGTATTTT. This encodes CASSVLSGTADTQYF.

The gene calls are TRBV11-2 and TRBJ2-7; D gene unclear. Germline values: CDR1 SGHAT, CDR2 FQNNGV. The V and J ends lost 5 bases and 2 bases respectively, with 7 bases between them. The CDR3 sequence is 12 residues long. CDR3 protein: CASSPPTYEQYF. The CDR3 nucleotides are TGTGCCAGCAGCCCACCCACCTACGAGCAGTACTTC.

The chain joins TRBV5-1 to TRBJ1-2; TRBD1 matches 9 bases. Trimming at V came to 4 bases and at J to 1 base, leaving 5 bases not matched to a gene. Germline assignment: CDR1 SGHRS and CDR2 YFSETQ. This CDR3 comprises 15 residues. The CDR3, as DNA: TGCGCCAGCAGCGTGGACAGGGGCCATAACTATGGCTACACCTTC. Protein product: CASSVDRGHNYGYTF.

This clonotype occurred a few times. The genes are TRBV25-1 and TRBJ1-3; the D is unclear. V dropped 1 base and J dropped 0 bases, with 7 bases sitting between them. Germline CDR1 and CDR2: MGHDK and SYGVNS. CDR3 size: 15 residues. Here the CDR3 reads CASSESGISGNTIYF. DNA for the CDR3: TGTGCCAGCAGTGAATCGGGAATCTCTGGAAACACCATATATTTT.

This clonotype was seen a handful of times. The chain recombines TRBV13 with TRBJ2-3; the D is unclear. V lost 5 bases and J lost 4, with 16 bases in between. The germline V gene encodes CDR1 PRHDT and CDR2 FYEKMQ (reference sequence). CDR3 length equals 15 residues. CDR3: CASSPTLGSADTQYF. The CDR3 DNA is TGTGCCAGCAGCCCTACCTTGGGCTCCGCAGATACGCAGTATTTT. Variable domain in full (rest from reference TRBV13 and TRBJ2-3): AAGVIQSPRHLIKEKRETATLKCYPIPRHDTVYWYQQGPGQDPQFLISFYEKMQSDKGSIPDRFSAQQFSDYHSELNMSSLELGDSALYFCASSPTLGSADTQYFGPGTRLTVL.

The V call is TRBV29-1, the J call TRBJ2-1; unclear D gene. Germline assignment: CDR1 SQVTM and CDR2 ANQGSEA. V was cut by 7 bases and J by 2 bases, with 18 bases left in between. This CDR3 comprises 15 residues. The CDR3 reads CSALNGRSPYNEQFF. The CDR3 nucleotides are TGCAGCGCGTTGAATGGCAGGAGTCCCTACAATGAGCAGTTCTTC.

This clonotype was observed many times. The rearrangement links TRBV20-1 to TRBJ2-1; 14 bases are shared with TRBD2. Germline CDR1 is DFQATT and CDR2 is SNEGSKA (reference sequence). The CDR3 is made up of 17 amino acids. J lost 0 bases, V lost 7 bases, and 8 bases had no gene match. CDR3 nucleotides: TGCAGTGGCATGGGACTAGCGGGAGCAGTCTCCTACAATGAGCAGTTCTTC. It translates to CSGMGLAGAVSYNEQFF.

This rearrangement joins TRBV21-1 to TRBJ2-7. TRBV21-1 is assigned pseudogene status. This CDR3 spans 15 amino acids. The CDR3 loop is CASSKGDVPPYEQYF. Here the CDR3 DNA reads TGTGCCAGCAGCAAAGGAGACGTGCCGCCTTACGAGCAGTACTTC.

The chain recombines TRBV7-9 with TRBJ1-1; 9 bases match TRBD1. The germline V gene encodes CDR1 SEHNR and CDR2 FQNEAQ (reference sequence). The ends lost 9 bases at V and 5 bases at J; junction bases unmatched: 16. This CDR3 contains 16 residues. Written as DNA, the CDR3 is TGTGCCAGTCTACGGAGGGCAACAGGGGGCGATACTGAAGCTTTCTTT. Translated: CASLRRATGGDTEAFF.

This clonotype was recorded at least ten times. This chain uses TRBV4-3 with TRBJ2-5; 10 bases line up with TRBD2. Germline CDR1 LGHNA, CDR2 YSLEER. The V gene end was trimmed by 0 bases and the J gene end by 2 bases; junction bases not matched to a gene: 9. CDR3 length: 18 residues. CDR3 in DNA: TGCGCCAGCAGCCAAGATCATAGGCTAGCGGGGGCTCAAGAGACCCAGTACTTC. It yields the protein CASSQDHRLAGAQETQYF.

The rearrangement joins TRBV27 to TRBJ2-1; the match to TRBD1 covers 9 bases. Trimming took 8 bases from V and 7 from J; bases not matched to a gene: 12. The CDR3 extends over 15 amino acids. Germline V gene lookup returns CDR1 MNHEY and CDR2 SMNVEV (reference sequence). DNA of the CDR3: TGTGCCAGCCGTAGGGACAGGGTGTACTGGAATGAGCAGTTCTTC. It specifies CASRRDRVYWNEQFF.

A single count supports this clonotype. The V and J genes are TRBV7-2 and TRBJ1-6; TRBD1 is a possible D gene (6 bases). Trimming took 5 bases from V and 7 from J, leaving 18 bases between them. The CDR3 runs to 16 residues. Looked up from germline, CDR1 is SGHTA and CDR2 is FQGNSA. CDR3 sequence (DNA): TGTGCCAGCAGCCCAGCACAGCGGACAGCCAATTCACCCCTCCACTTT. Amino acids: CASSPAQRTANSPLHF.

The chain carries TRBV7-3 and TRBJ2-1, with 9 positions matching TRBD2. The CDR3 has 15 amino acids. V was pared by 3 bases and J by 7 bases, with 7 bases of the junction left unmatched. The germline V gene encodes CDR1 SGHTA and CDR2 FQGTGA. CDR3 in DNA: TGTGCCAGCAGCTTGGTAGGGCTAGCGGGGAATGAGCAGTTCTTC. The encoded protein is CASSLVGLAGNEQFF.

This clonotype turned up a few times. The chain uses TRBV27 and TRBJ1-5; 7 nucleotides match TRBD1. CDR1 and CDR2 from the germline V gene are MNHEY and SMNVEV (reference sequence). V was clipped by 5 bases and J by 7 bases; unmatched bases: 23. The CDR3 loop spans 19 amino acids. CDR3 nucleotides: TGTGCCAGCAGTAAAACACTCCCCCGAAACACAGGGGCCAGCCAGCCCCAGCATTTT. It is translated as CASSKTLPRNTGASQPQHF.

CDR3 in amino acids: CASSLGLAGPWETQYF. Written as DNA, the CDR3 is TGTGCCAGCAGCTTAGGACTAGCGGGACCCTGGGAGACCCAGTACTTC. The chain is built from TRBV7-9 and TRBJ2-5, with 11 positions matching TRBD2. With 1 base clipped from V and 5 bases from J, the junction kept 6 bases outside the gene matches. The CDR3 is made up of 16 amino acids. CDR1 is SEHNR and CDR2 is FQNEAQ in the germline V gene (reference sequence).